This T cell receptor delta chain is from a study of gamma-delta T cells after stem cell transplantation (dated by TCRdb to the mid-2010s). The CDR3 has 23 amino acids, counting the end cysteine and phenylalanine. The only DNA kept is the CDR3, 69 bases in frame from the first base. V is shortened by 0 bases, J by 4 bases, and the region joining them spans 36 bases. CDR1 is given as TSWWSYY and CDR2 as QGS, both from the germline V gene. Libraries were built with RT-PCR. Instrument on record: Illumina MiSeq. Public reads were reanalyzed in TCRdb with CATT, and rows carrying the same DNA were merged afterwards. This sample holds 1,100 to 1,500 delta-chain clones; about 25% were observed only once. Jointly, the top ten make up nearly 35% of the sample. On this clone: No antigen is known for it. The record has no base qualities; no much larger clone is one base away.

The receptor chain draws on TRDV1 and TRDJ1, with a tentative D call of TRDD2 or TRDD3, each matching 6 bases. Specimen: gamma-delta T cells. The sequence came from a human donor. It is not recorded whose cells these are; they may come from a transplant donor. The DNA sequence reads TGTGCTCTTGGGGAACTACCGATCTTCCTTTTCTTGTACTGGAGACTGGGAGACGATAAACTCATCTTT. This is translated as CALGELPIFLFLYWRLGDDKLIF.